There are a few counts of the clone carrying this T cell receptor (beta chain). Its antigen remains unknown. The run depth of the assay was deep. Clones were sequenced by immunoSEQ multiplex PCR, and TCRdb holds only the in-frame ones, with some missing. The table includes about 2.2 million clones, 93% detected once. CD45RO-negative, CCR7-positively selected cells formed the naive CD8 fraction, excluding terminally differentiated effector memory CD45RA+ cells. These data belong to a study of shared clonotypes between healthy human individuals. Overall study findings and caveats: Incompleteness in sorted-subset sequencing, despite large depth, was shown by rarefaction. The sharing of 5% to 6.5% of naive CD4 clonotypes was seen across a handful of donors.

Trimming stripped 9 bases from V and 8 bases from J, with 10 bases between. CDR3 length: 10 residues. Germline CDR1 LNHDA, CDR2 SQIVND (reference sequence). The V gene is TRBV19, the J gene TRBJ1-2, with no clear D. The TCR sequence derives from a man younger than 35 in good health. Some clones in this sample may be carry-over from other donors' samples. Material: naive CD8+ T cells from PBMCs. The DNA for the CDR3 is TGTGCCAGCGGAGGTTTCGGCTACACCTTC. Translating gives CASGGFGYTF.